The entry that follows covers one T cell receptor (beta chain) sequence. Its specificity is unknown. Use of 60 Vbeta and 13 Jbeta primers characterized the PCR. The protocol was immunoSEQ multiplex PCR, while the TCRdb copy is restricted to in-frame clones and leaves out a portion. The sample yields about 150,000 clones, around 80% seen once. This specimen comes from a study of cytomegalovirus exposure and HLA in healthy donors. CDR1 SEHNR and CDR2 FQNEAQ come from the germline V gene (reference sequence). This CDR3 region has 16 residues. Trimming removed 5 bases from V and 3 bases from J, with 19 bases in between. Study conclusions and caveats: HLA alleles were associated with fewer than 20,000 TCR beta sequences in a later analysis at 0.05 false discovery rate. Earlier analysis yielded a pattern in which most TCR beta V segments were productive about 90% or about 30% of the time. Reports indicate that TCR beta sequences accurately predicted the HLA-A and HLA-B alleles of most subjects.

This clonotype was sampled from a woman between 40 and 50 years old in good health and CMV-seronegative. The sequenced sample was PBMCs. The chain couples TRBV7-9 to TRBJ1-2, with a tentative D call TRBD1 (6 bases). CDR3 amino acids: CASSPGRGGFDYGYTF. The CDR3 DNA sequence: TGTGCCAGCAGCCCAGGGCGCGGGGGCTTCGACTATGGCTACACCTTC.